This T cell receptor beta chain was captured by sequencing in a study of control samples from healthy donors and cancer patients. V was trimmed by 5 bases and J by 2 bases, leaving 7 bases between them. CDR1 is MNHEY and CDR2 is SVGAGI in the germline V gene. CDR3 length equals 13 residues. The data were produced by immunoSEQ multiplex PCR, yet TCRdb's version contains in-frame clones alone and is incomplete. The sample shows 30,000 to 40,000 clones, approximately 93% of them seen only once. The sample taken for sequencing was PBMCs. The chain is built from TRBV6-5 and TRBJ1-3; D may be TRBD1 (6 bases). The receptor's source is a man aged 40-49 years with colorectal cancer. The CDR3 DNA sequence: TGTGCCAGCAGTCGACAGGCTGGAAACACCATATATTTT. This gives the protein CASSRQAGNTIYF.